This entry lists 3 T cell receptor beta chains sequenced from one sample in a study of cytomegalovirus exposure and HLA in healthy donors. The PCR contained 60 Vbeta and 13 Jbeta primers. Data came from immunoSEQ multiplex PCR; TCRdb stores just in-frame clones and leaves some out. The repertoire includes about 170,000 clones, around 62% of them detected once, and about 2.9% sits in the top ten. Sequencing used PBMCs. These receptor sequences come from a man between 35 and 55 years old in good health and CMV-seronegative.

The chain joins TRBV9 to TRBJ2-5; 10 nucleotides align to TRBD2. V was clipped by 4 bases and J by 2 bases; unmatched bases: 8. This CDR3 contains 16 residues. CDR1 is SGDLS and CDR2 is YYNGEE in the germline V gene. The CDR3 bases are TGTGCCAGCAGCACTCGACTAGCGGGTACACAAGAGACCCAGTACTTC. It specifies CASSTRLAGTQETQYF.

Only a few counts were recorded for this clone. The chain employs TRBV14 and TRBJ2-5, with D possibly matching TRBD2 (6 bases). Germline CDR1 SGHDN, CDR2 FVKESK. The CDR3 has 14 amino acids. V lost 1 base and J lost 5, with 11 bases in between. The CDR3 spells CASSQVRGGETQYF. The CDR3 DNA sequence: TGTGCCAGCAGCCAAGTGCGGGGCGGGGAGACCCAGTACTTC.

J is TRBJ1-1 and V is TRBV30; D is unresolved. V lost 2 bases and J lost 2, with 15 bases in between. In germline, CDR1 is GTSNPN, CDR2 SVGIG (reference sequence). There are 15 residues in the CDR3. CDR3 in amino acids: CAWSTPRSSNTEAFF. The CDR3 DNA sequence: TGTGCCTGGAGTACTCCAAGGAGTAGCAACACTGAAGCTTTCTTT.